This is a list of T cell receptor beta chains from one sample in a study of blood T cell repertoires in COVID-19. Clones were read by immunoSEQ multiplex PCR, and TCRdb kept only the in-frame ones, dropping some. The data hold about 200,000 clones, with 65% to 85% observed a single time. Sequencing was performed on PBMCs or T cells enriched from blood (not recorded which). The receptors were sampled from a man aged 40-50 years who had recovered from COVID-19. Each CDR3 is given with its conserved first and last residue. The D gene is left open where the match is weak. Clone size is not always given. Where it is, it says once, few, many or a class for expanded clones.

>NA|TRBV11-1|TRBJ2-7|NA
CASSLAQGSYEQYF
TGTGCCAGCAGCTTAGCCCAGGGATCCTACGAGCAGTACTTC
>once|TRBV7-2|TRBJ2-7|TRBD2
CASSFTLAGASYEQYF
TGTGCCAGCAGCTTTACACTAGCGGGGGCATCCTACGAGCAGTACTTC
>NA|TRBV5-1|TRBJ2-1|NA
CASSPRQASSYNEQFF
TGCGCCAGCAGCCCCAGACAGGCGAGCTCCTACAATGAGCAGTTCTTC
>NA|TRBV4-1|TRBJ1-6|TRBD1
CASSHRTGGDSSPLHF
TGCGCCAGCAGCCACCGGACAGGGGGCGATTCTTCACCCCTCCACTTT
>NA|TRBV6-5|TRBJ1-5|TRBD1
CASRDPGTGNQPQHF
TGTGCCAGCAGGGACCCCGGGACAGGCAATCAGCCCCAGCATTTT
>NA|TRBV6-2/TRBV6-3|TRBJ1-2|TRBD1
CASSYSIKSVRGPIDGYTF
TGTGCCAGCAGTTACTCGATCAAGAGCGTCAGGGGGCCAATTGATGGCTACACCTTC
>NA|TRBV19|TRBJ1-1|NA
CASSPRRNTEAFF
TGTGCCAGTAGCCCTAGACGGAACACTGAAGCTTTCTTT
>NA|TRBV7-2|TRBJ1-5|NA
CASSGGGGRSSIAQHF
TGTGCCAGCAGCGGAGGGGGGGGACGGAGTAGTATTGCCCAGCATTTT
>NA|TRBV19|TRBJ1-2|TRBD1
CASERQGSGGYTF
TGTGCCAGTGAAAGACAGGGCTCTGGGGGCTACACCTTC
>NA|TRBV7-2|TRBJ2-7|NA
CASSGVVQGQYF
TGTGCCAGCAGCGGAGTAGTCCAGGGGCAGTACTTC
>NA|TRBV10-1|TRBJ2-5|TRBD2
CASSEAGRSQETQYF
TGCGCCAGCAGTGAAGCGGGGAGATCCCAAGAGACCCAGTACTTC
>once|TRBV2|TRBJ1-5|NA
CASSESEEWGNQPQHF
TGTGCCAGCAGTGAATCCGAGGAGTGGGGCAATCAGCCCCAGCATTTT
>NA|TRBV2|TRBJ1-6|TRBD1
CASTGTATNYNSPLHF
TGTGCCAGCACCGGGACAGCGACTAATTATAATTCACCCCTCCACTTT
>NA|TRBV4-1|TRBJ1-2|NA
CASSQPRELGGYTF
TGCGCCAGCAGCCAACCACGGGAGCTAGGTGGCTACACCTTC
>NA|TRBV19|TRBJ1-1|TRBD1
CASSVTGGPEAFF
TGTGCCAGTAGTGTGACAGGGGGCCCTGAAGCTTTCTTT
>NA|TRBV5-1|TRBJ1-6|TRBD1
CASSAGQGASSPLHF
TGCGCCAGCAGCGCCGGACAGGGGGCCAGTTCACCCCTCCACTTT
>NA|TRBV14|TRBJ2-2|NA
CASSPERTLGWGVPGELFF
TGTGCCAGCAGCCCAGAACGTACGTTAGGCTGGGGAGTTCCCGGGGAGCTGTTTTTT
>NA|TRBV21-1|TRBJ1-3|NA
CASNPRGNTIYF
TGTGCCAGCAATCCACGAGGGAACACCATATATTTT
>NA|TRBV19|TRBJ1-1|TRBD1
CASSTDRGYTEAFF
TGTGCCAGTAGTACCGACAGGGGATATACTGAAGCTTTCTTT
>once|TRBV5-4|TRBJ2-5|NA
CASSTEGGGQETQYF
TGTGCCAGCAGCACCGAGGGGGGGGGCCAAGAGACCCAGTACTTC
>NA|TRBV11-1|TRBJ1-4|NA
CASSLGSGTNEKLFF
TGTGCCAGCAGCTTAGGATCCGGAACTAATGAAAAACTGTTTTTT
>NA|TRBV19|TRBJ1-5|NA
CASSIRRGNQPQHF
TGTGCCAGTAGTATTCGGAGAGGGAATCAGCCCCAGCATTTT
>NA|TRBV2|TRBJ1-6|NA
CASSETGPYSPLHF
TGTGCCAGCAGTGAGACAGGCCCTTATTCACCCCTCCACTTT
>NA|TRBV29-1|TRBJ1-2|NA
CSVPGVGGYTF
TGCAGCGTTCCTGGCGTCGGGGGCTACACCTTC
>NA|TRBV14|TRBJ2-4|NA
CASSLPWGVERRTAKNIQYF
TGTGCCAGCAGCCTACCCTGGGGGGTAGAACGGCGAACGGCCAAAAACATTCAGTACTTC
>NA|TRBV6-6|TRBJ2-5|NA
CASSILQETQYF
TGTGCCAGCAGCATACTACAAGAGACCCAGTACTTC
>NA|TRBV4-1|TRBJ1-2|NA
CASSQGGYLNYGYTF
TGCGCCAGCAGCCAAGGCGGTTATCTTAACTATGGCTACACCTTC
>NA|TRBV21-1|TRBJ1-4|NA
CASSLQGIGGSTNEKLFF
TGTGCCAGCAGCCTCCAAGGAATCGGAGGATCAACTAATGAAAAACTGTTTTTT
>NA|TRBV12-3/TRBV12-4|TRBJ1-2|TRBD1
CASSSTGNYGYTF
TGTGCCAGCAGTTCGACAGGGAACTATGGCTACACCTTC
>NA|TRBV28|TRBJ1-2|NA
CASRVTVGGYGYTF
TGTGCCAGCAGGGTGACAGTGGGGGGCTATGGCTACACCTTC
>NA|TRBV24-1|TRBJ2-2|TRBD1
CATSWTGKNTGELFF
TGTGCCACCAGCTGGACAGGAAAGAACACCGGGGAGCTGTTTTTT
>NA|TRBV7-9|TRBJ1-1|NA
CASSLQQNTEAFF
TGTGCCAGCAGCTTACAACAGAACACTGAAGCTTTCTTT
>NA|TRBV7-9|TRBJ1-2|NA
CASSFDSAGGYTF
TGTGCCAGCAGCTTTGACAGCGCTGGAGGCTACACCTTC
>once|TRBV2|TRBJ1-2|TRBD1
CASSEGPGQTYGYTF
TGTGCCAGCAGTGAAGGTCCGGGACAGACCTATGGCTACACCTTC
>NA|TRBV12-3/TRBV12-4|TRBJ1-2|TRBD1
CASSQKTGQEFF
TGTGCCAGCAGTCAAAAGACAGGGCAGGAATTCTTC
>NA|TRBV7-2|TRBJ2-3|NA
CASSSVPGTPIDTQYF
TGTGCCAGCAGCTCAGTCCCCGGGACTCCAATAGATACGCAGTATTTT
>NA|TRBV11-3|TRBJ2-3|TRBD2
CASSRGGSHTDTQYF
TGTGCCAGCAGCCGGGGGGGGTCACACACAGATACGCAGTATTTT
>once|TRBV5-1|TRBJ1-1|TRBD1
CASSLTDRGLSYGRTEAFF
TGCGCCAGCAGCTTGACGGACAGGGGGCTGAGTTACGGGAGGACTGAAGCTTTCTTT
>NA|TRBV7-3|TRBJ2-2|NA
CASSLGGGTGELFF
TGTGCCAGCAGCTTAGGTGGAGGCACCGGGGAGCTGTTTTTT
>NA|TRBV4-1|TRBJ1-2|TRBD1
CASSHGQGPFYGYTF
TGCGCCAGCAGCCATGGACAGGGGCCCTTCTATGGCTACACCTTC
>NA|TRBV2|TRBJ1-1|NA
CASSVLGPNTEAFF
TGTGCCAGCAGTGTCTTGGGGCCAAACACTGAAGCTTTCTTT
>once|TRBV14|TRBJ2-1|NA
CASSQDRAGYNEQFF
TGTGCCAGCAGCCAAGATCGGGCAGGGTACAATGAGCAGTTCTTC
>NA|TRBV24-1|TRBJ2-1|TRBD1
CATSGRGQGYNEQFF
TGTGCCACCAGCGGGAGGGGACAGGGGTACAATGAGCAGTTCTTC
>NA|TRBV30|TRBJ1-6|TRBD1
CAWRTRQGHNSPLHF
TGTGCCTGGAGGACACGACAGGGCCATAATTCACCCCTCCACTTT
>once|TRBV18|TRBJ1-5|TRBD1
CASSPTGVNQPQHF
TGTGCCAGCTCACCAACAGGGGTAAATCAGCCCCAGCATTTT
>NA|TRBV7-8|TRBJ2-5|TRBD2
CASSLLSAGGFQEETQYF
TGTGCCAGCAGCTTACTGTCAGCGGGGGGTTTCCAAGAAGAGACCCAGTACTTC
>NA|TRBV5-1|TRBJ2-5|NA
CASRGRTGYQETQYF
TGCGCCAGCAGGGGAAGAACAGGATACCAAGAGACCCAGTACTTC
>NA|TRBV5-1|TRBJ2-3|NA
CASSPKPTDTQYF
TGCGCCAGCAGCCCTAAACCCACAGATACGCAGTATTTT
>NA|TRBV19|TRBJ1-1|TRBD1
CASMMARGMWNTEAFF
TGTGCCAGTATGATGGCCAGGGGGATGTGGAACACTGAAGCTTTCTTT
>NA|TRBV29-1|TRBJ1-2|NA
CSVAAGADGYTF
TGCAGCGTTGCAGCGGGGGCGGATGGCTACACCTTC